These T cell receptor beta chains were read from a single sample in a study of neurological immune-mediated disorders. MiXCR, applied by TCRdb to the 5' RACE reads, yields one record per CDR3 protein. The sample contains tens of thousands of distinct CDR3 sequences, around 6% of which appear only once. Sequenced sample: CD4+ T cells from blood. The receptors derive from a woman aged 40 to 50 in good health. Each CDR3 is given with its conserved first and last residue. A D gene is named only where the DNA matches it firmly.

j_call | d_call | v_call | cdr3_length | cdr3_aa
TRBJ1-5 | TRBD1 | TRBV4-2 | 17 | CASSQDPGQGSNQPQHF
TRBJ2-5 | TRBD1 | TRBV7-3 | 13 | CASSKTGAETQYF
TRBJ2-2 | TRBD2 | TRBV11-2 | 15 | CASSPTSGVTGELFF
TRBJ1-2 | TRBD1 | TRBV6-5 | 18 | CASSATPGQIASNYGYTF
TRBJ2-3 | - | TRBV5-1 | 16 | CASSTQRLEGTDTQYF
TRBJ2-1 | - | TRBV6-5 | 17 | CASSYSIGGSYHNEQFF
TRBJ2-1 | TRBD2 | TRBV5-6 | 16 | CASSPLGPGGPGEQFF
TRBJ2-2 | - | TRBV7-8 | 15 | CASTPVNRNTGELFF
TRBJ2-7 | - | TRBV2 | 11 | CASMTNYEQYF
TRBJ1-1 | - | TRBV6-1 | 12 | CASSERGTEAFF
TRBJ2-4 | TRBD1 | TRBV5-1 | 14 | CASRRTGAKNIQYF
TRBJ2-7 | TRBD1 | TRBV5-5 | 15 | CASSLAGGQGAEQYF
TRBJ1-4 | - | TRBV20-1 | 12 | CSAHNGVEKLFF
TRBJ2-1 | TRBD2 | TRBV7-2 | 15 | CASSLRASGLNEQFF
TRBJ2-5 | TRBD1 | TRBV25-1 | 14 | CASRDRGPQETQYF
TRBJ1-2 | - | TRBV5-1 | 12 | CASSLEVGGYTF
TRBJ2-1 | - | TRBV2 | 13 | CASSRDRDNEQFF
TRBJ2-1 | TRBD2 | TRBV19 | 18 | CASSPTSGRARVDNEQFF
TRBJ2-5 | - | TRBV29-1 | 13 | CSVALGAGETQYF
TRBJ1-1 | - | TRBV29-1 | 12 | CSVEFGPRGAFF
TRBJ2-1 | TRBD1 | TRBV2 | 15 | CASSEPGGLGNEQFF
TRBJ2-3 | TRBD2 | TRBV5-4 | 13 | CAALIAGEDTQYF
TRBJ1-1 | TRBD1 | TRBV20-1 | 15 | CSARVPSTGGDGAFF
TRBJ2-7 | TRBD1 | TRBV28 | 15 | CASSLQRQGSYEQYF
TRBJ2-1 | TRBD2 | TRBV20-1 | 17 | CSADPPPTSGTYNEQFF
TRBJ1-1 | TRBD1 | TRBV29-1 | 15 | CSVAQGGALGAEAFF